These 19 T cell receptor beta chains came from one sample sequenced in a study of shared clonotypes between healthy human individuals. Profiled with immunoSEQ multiplex PCR; TCRdb holds only in-frame clones, not every one. The sample holds roughly 510,000 clones, over 60% seen once. Sequences were obtained from PBMCs. These TCRs come from a woman between 40 and 55 years old in good health. Some clones in this sample may be carry-over from other donors' samples.

The V call is TRBV6-4, the J call TRBJ2-3, with D perhaps TRBD1 (5 bases). Germline CDR1 MRHNA, CDR2 SNTAGT. This CDR3 is built from 15 residues. V lost 2 bases and J 2 bases, leaving 11 bases between the germline ends. Here the CDR3 reads CASSDGASPTDTQYF. DNA for the CDR3: TGTGCCAGCAGTGACGGGGCTTCACCCACAGATACGCAGTATTTT.

This clone was counted at least ten times. The chain joins TRBV28 to TRBJ1-2; the D is unclear. This CDR3 has 16 residues. The V gene's germline CDR1 is MDHEN and CDR2 SYDVKM. Trimming stripped 4 bases from V and 4 bases from J, with 19 bases between. The CDR3 region has the DNA TGTGCCAGCAGTTCGGGAACGGAGTACCATTTCTATGGCTACACCTTC. This translates into CASSSGTEYHFYGYTF.

The chain uses TRBV7-2 and TRBJ2-5; 9 bases are shared with TRBD1. CDR1 is SGHTA, CDR2 FQGNSA, per germline. This CDR3 is 16 amino acids long. The junction had 6 bases not matched to a gene; V was cut back by 2 bases and J by 2 bases. CDR3 loop: CASSLSTGTGQETQYF. CDR3 sequence (DNA): TGTGCCAGCAGCTTAAGCACGGGGACAGGGCAAGAGACCCAGTACTTC.

V usage is TRBV18 and J usage is TRBJ2-3, with 7 bases matching TRBD1. Germline trimming cut 5 bases from V and 0 bases from J; bases unmatched to any gene: 8. The CDR3 consists of 16 residues. Germline CDR1 KGHSH, CDR2 LQKENI. CDR3 residues: CASSTSRDSSTDTQYF. The CDR3 DNA reads TGTGCCAGCTCAACCTCCCGGGACAGCAGCACAGATACGCAGTATTTT. Complete variable domain (other parts from reference TRBV18 and TRBJ2-3): NAGVMQNPRHLVRRRGQEARLRCSPMKGHSHVYWYRQLPEEGLKFMVYLQKENIIDESGMPKERFSAEFPKEGPSILRIQQVVRGDSAAYFCASSTSRDSSTDTQYFGPGTRLTVL.

A few counts support this clone. Here the CDR3 reads CASGGRTSGPYEQYF. CDR3 nucleotides: TGTGCCAGCGGGGGAAGGACTAGCGGCCCCTACGAGCAGTACTTC. This sequence joins TRBV5-4 and TRBJ2-7; 10 bases map to TRBD2. The CDR3 has 15 residues. Trimming removed 7 bases from V and 2 bases from J; junction bases left unmatched: 9. Germline CDR1 reads SGHNT; CDR2 reads YYREEE (reference sequence).

The V call is TRBV13, the J call TRBJ2-7, with no clear D. Germline CDR1 is PRHDT and CDR2 is FYEKMQ (reference sequence). V was clipped by 1 base and J by 7 bases, with 11 bases between them. CDR3 length: 13 residues. Here the CDR3 DNA reads TGTGCCAGCAGCTTAGAGCCCGGCAGGGAGCAGTACTTC. This encodes CASSLEPGREQYF.

This clone came up once. This chain connects TRBV30 to TRBJ1-1; TRBD1 aligns across 7 bases. The trim removed 3 bases at V and 1 base at J, leaving 2 bases unmatched. CDR3 length equals 13 residues. Germline CDR1 is GTSNPN and CDR2 is SVGIG (reference sequence). CDR3 sequence reads: CAWRGQPNTEAFF. In DNA, the CDR3 is TGTGCCTGGAGGGGACAGCCGAACACTGAAGCTTTCTTT.

The V gene is TRBV7-3, the J gene TRBJ1-3; a weak D match, TRBD1 (6 bases). The CDR3 is 15 amino acids. The V end lost 0 bases, the J end lost 3 bases, and 9 bases lay between the germline ends. CDR1 SGHTA and CDR2 FQGTGA come from the germline V gene. The CDR3 DNA sequence: TGTGCCAGCAGCTTAACGGGGGGCCTTGGAAACACCATATATTTT. This sequence encodes CASSLTGGLGNTIYF.

Points on this clone: A far larger clone is off by one base, so a read error is likely. This CDR3 reads CACRQGRLAGVLQTYEQYF. The CDR3 DNA reads as TGTGCCTGCCGGCAGGGTCGACTAGCGGGAGTTCTACAAACCTACGAGCAGTACTTC. This chain links TRBV30 with TRBJ2-7; TRBD2 aligns across 12 bases. The CDR3 is made up of 19 amino acids. In germline, CDR1 is GTSNPN, CDR2 SVGIG (reference sequence). After removal of 6 bases from V and 2 bases from J, the junction contained 20 bases not matched to a gene.

The V and J genes are TRBV12-5 and TRBJ2-1; a weak D match, TRBD2 (5 bases). Per the germline V gene, CDR1 is LGHNT and CDR2 is FRNRAP. This CDR3 comprises 15 residues. Deletions cut 4 bases from V and 9 bases from J, with 19 bases between. The CDR3 coding sequence is TGTGCTAGTGGTTCGGATGTCGAGACTAAGGGTGAGCAGTTCTTC. This gives the protein CASGSDVETKGEQFF.

This chain joins TRBV7-2 and TRBJ1-2; a weak D match, TRBD1 (5 bases). V was pared by 3 bases and J by 4 bases, with 9 bases between. This CDR3 region has 13 residues. Germline V gene lookup returns CDR1 SGHTA and CDR2 FQGNSA. DNA of the CDR3: TGTGCCAGCAGCTTGGGGGGTACCTATGGCTACACCTTC. Protein sequence: CASSLGGTYGYTF.

With respect to this clone: The sample has other DNA sequences that encode this CDR3 too. V usage is TRBV7-2 and J usage is TRBJ2-1; D call uncertain. Germline V gene lookup returns CDR1 SGHTA and CDR2 FQGNSA. The CDR3 runs to 13 residues. V lost 5 bases, J lost 2 bases, and 7 bases lay in between. For the CDR3, the DNA is TGTGCCAGCAGCCCCCGAGCCTACAATGAGCAGTTCTTC. Residues: CASSPRAYNEQFF.

This chain joins TRBV11-2 and TRBJ2-7, with TRBD2 matching over 14 bases. Trimming cost V 5 bases and J 6 bases; bases outside gene matches: 9. CDR1 SGHAT and CDR2 FQNNGV come from the germline V gene. The CDR3 spans 16 residues. The CDR3 nucleotides are TGTGCCAGCAGCCCCCGCCCGGGGACTAGCGGGAGCGAGCAGTACTTC. Its translation: CASSPRPGTSGSEQYF.

The J gene is TRBJ1-1, the V gene TRBV6-5; D uncertain. The germline V gene encodes CDR1 MNHEY and CDR2 SVGAGI. This CDR3 comprises 13 residues. V lost 4 bases and J 5 bases, leaving 11 bases between the germline ends. Here the CDR3 reads CASSSLSRTEAFF. The CDR3 region has the DNA TGTGCCAGCAGTTCCCTTAGCCGGACTGAAGCTTTCTTT.

The chain uses TRBV25-1 and TRBJ2-1, with 7 bases aligning to TRBD2. The CDR3 covers 15 residues. V gave up 5 bases and J gave up 6 bases; unmatched junction bases: 10. Looked up from germline, CDR1 is MGHDK and CDR2 is SYGVNS. The CDR3 loop reads CASSTQLSSGNEQFF. CDR3 nucleotide sequence: TGTGCCAGCAGTACCCAGCTTTCTAGCGGCAATGAGCAGTTCTTC. The full variable domain, with the rest looked up from reference TRBV25-1 and TRBJ2-1, is EADIYQTPRYLVIGTGKKITLECSQTMGHDKMYWYQQDPGMELHLIHYSYGVNSTEKGDLSSESTVSRIRTEHFPLTLESARPSHTSQYLCASSTQLSSGNEQFFGPGTRLTVL.

CDR3 loop: CASLGRSSYEQYF. Here the CDR3 DNA reads TGTGCCAGCCTGGGCAGGAGCTCCTACGAGCAGTACTTC. The V and J genes are TRBV6-6 and TRBJ2-7, with D hard to call. The ends were cut back, 8 bases at V and 0 bases at J, with 11 bases in the middle. CDR3 size: 13 residues. CDR1 and CDR2 (germline): MNHNY, SVGAGI (reference sequence).

This rearrangement joins TRBV28 to TRBJ1-1; D gene unclear. Germline CDR1 and CDR2: MDHEN and SYDVKM. This CDR3 comprises 15 residues. V lost 6 bases and J lost 0, with 14 bases in between. This CDR3 reads CASSYFGRMNTEAFF. CDR3 bases: TGTGCCAGCAGCTATTTTGGACGGATGAACACTGAAGCTTTCTTT. Full variable domain (missing parts from reference TRBV28 and TRBJ1-1): DVKVTQSSRYLVKRTGEKVFLECVQDMDHENMFWYRQDPGLGLRLIYFSYDVKMKEKGDIPEGYSVSREKKERFSLILESASTNQTSMYLCASSYFGRMNTEAFFGQGTRLTVV.

This chain connects TRBV19 to TRBJ1-1; no clear D. The CDR3 contains 14 residues. V was trimmed by 5 bases and J by 11 bases, leaving 21 bases between them. Germline CDR1 LNHDA, CDR2 SQIVND (reference sequence). CDR3: CASSQSGPRSGAFF. In nucleotides, the CDR3 is TGTGCCAGTAGTCAATCAGGCCCTCGTTCTGGGGCTTTCTTT.

This clone was found a few times. This chain joins TRBV7-6 and TRBJ2-3; TRBD1 agrees at 10 bases. CDR1 and CDR2 from the germline V gene are SGHVS and FNYEAQ. The CDR3 has 16 residues. The ends lost 4 bases at V and 1 base at J; junction bases unmatched: 5. The CDR3 region has the DNA TGTGCCAGCAGCTCCCGTGGGACAGGGGGCACAGATACGCAGTATTTT. It is translated as CASSSRGTGGTDTQYF.